This T cell receptor beta chain was observed in a study of T cells in Graves' hyperthyroidism and ophthalmopathy. TCR beta CDR3 region amplification was performed from RNA transcripts. A first-round RT-PCR of the TCR CDR3 used the HTBI primer set. TCRdb re-analysed the multiplex PCR reads in MiXCR, keeping a single row per CDR3 protein. The sample carries over 650,000 distinct CDR3 sequences, roughly 46% recorded once. On this clonotype itself: Its specificity is not known.

CDR1 and CDR2 from the germline V gene are WSHSY and SAAADI. This CDR3 has 18 residues. V lost 2 bases, J lost 1 base, and 10 bases stayed unmatched. The study's findings and limits: Model output signaled ophthalmopathy a median approximately 6 months ahead of onset.

The sample taken for sequencing was peripheral blood or thyroid tissue (not recorded which). This chain connects TRBV10-2 to TRBJ2-5; 10 bases are a match to TRBD2. The sequence came from an adult man with Graves' disease, either hyperthyroidism or ophthalmopathy (not recorded which). The CDR3 DNA reads TGCGCCAGCAGTGAGAGGCTAGCGGGAGTTGGGGTCCAAGAGACCCAGTACTTC. Translated: CASSERLAGVGVQETQYF.